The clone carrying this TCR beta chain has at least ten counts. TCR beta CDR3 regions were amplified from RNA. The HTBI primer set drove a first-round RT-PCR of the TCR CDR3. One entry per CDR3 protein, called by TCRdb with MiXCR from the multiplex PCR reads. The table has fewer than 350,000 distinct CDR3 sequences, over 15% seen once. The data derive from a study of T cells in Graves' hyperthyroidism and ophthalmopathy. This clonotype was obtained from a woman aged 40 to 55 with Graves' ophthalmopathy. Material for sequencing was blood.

In DNA form, the CDR3 reads TGTGCCAGCAGTGGGGCAGGGGGAGATATCGGGATATACGAGCAGTACTTC. This encodes CASSGAGGDIGIYEQYF. This chain joins TRBV2 and TRBJ2-7; TRBD1 agrees at 7 bases. V dropped 4 bases and J dropped 4; count of bases not matched to a gene: 16. This CDR3 spans 17 amino acids. Germline loops: CDR1 SNHLY, CDR2 FYNNEI.